These T cell receptor beta chains were read from a single sample in a study of blood T cell repertoires in COVID-19. Data came from immunoSEQ multiplex PCR; TCRdb stores just in-frame clones and leaves some out. Seen here are about 230,000 clones, 86% observed once, and the top ten hold 11%. The sample was peripheral blood. Receptors were obtained from a man aged 45-65 years with COVID-19, enrolled during active disease. Both conserved end residues are part of each CDR3. The order of the fields is J gene, D gene, clone size, V gene, CDR3 protein, CDR3 DNA. The D gene is left open where the match is weak. Size is omitted from some rows. Given values are once, few, many or a class for expanded clones.

J gene: TRBJ2-2; D gene: -; clone size: -; V gene: TRBV9; CDR3 protein: CASSPLDTGELFF; CDR3 DNA: TGTGCCAGCAGCCCTCTAGACACCGGGGAGCTGTTTTTT
J gene: TRBJ1-2; D gene: TRBD1; clone size: -; V gene: TRBV6-2/TRBV6-3; CDR3 protein: CASSYSTGAGYTF; CDR3 DNA: TGTGCCAGCAGTTACTCAACAGGGGCCGGCTACACCTTC
J gene: TRBJ1-2; D gene: TRBD1; clone size: once; V gene: TRBV28; CDR3 protein: CASSSGTGRGYTF; CDR3 DNA: TGTGCCAGCAGTTCTGGGACAGGCAGGGGCTACACCTTC
J gene: TRBJ1-4; D gene: -; clone size: -; V gene: TRBV3-1/TRBV3-2; CDR3 protein: CASSQDGRFRRRREKLFF; CDR3 DNA: TGTGCCAGCAGCCAAGATGGAAGGTTCCGCAGGAGGAGGGAAAAACTGTTTTTT
J gene: TRBJ1-2; D gene: -; clone size: -; V gene: TRBV7-9; CDR3 protein: CASSLGARGDYGYTF; CDR3 DNA: TGTGCCAGCAGCTTAGGGGCCAGGGGAGACTATGGCTACACCTTC
J gene: TRBJ2-7; D gene: TRBD1; clone size: -; V gene: TRBV18; CDR3 protein: CASSPGTGRYYEQYF; CDR3 DNA: TGTGCCAGCTCACCGGGGACAGGCCGATACTACGAGCAGTACTTC
J gene: TRBJ1-1; D gene: -; clone size: once; V gene: TRBV6-6; CDR3 protein: CASSNSLARTEAFF; CDR3 DNA: TGTGCCAGCAGTAACAGCTTGGCCCGCACTGAAGCTTTCTTT
J gene: TRBJ1-5; D gene: -; clone size: few; V gene: TRBV7-3; CDR3 protein: CASSVNGGDPQHF; CDR3 DNA: TGTGCCAGCAGCGTAAACGGGGGAGATCCACAGCATTTT
J gene: TRBJ1-6; D gene: TRBD1; clone size: -; V gene: TRBV19; CDR3 protein: CASSLTTGTGPNSPLHF; CDR3 DNA: TGTGCCAGTAGTCTCACAACCGGGACAGGGCCGAATTCACCCCTCCACTTT
J gene: TRBJ2-3; D gene: -; clone size: -; V gene: TRBV9; CDR3 protein: CASSALTDTQYF; CDR3 DNA: TGTGCCAGCAGCGCCCTCACAGATACGCAGTATTTT
J gene: TRBJ2-7; D gene: -; clone size: -; V gene: TRBV2; CDR3 protein: CASKTPNYEQYF; CDR3 DNA: TGTGCCAGCAAGACACCTAACTACGAGCAGTACTTC
J gene: TRBJ2-3; D gene: TRBD2; clone size: -; V gene: TRBV5-1; CDR3 protein: CASSRPGLAPSYTDTQYF; CDR3 DNA: TGCGCCAGCAGCAGACCGGGACTAGCTCCTAGTTACACAGATACGCAGTATTTT
J gene: TRBJ1-5; D gene: -; clone size: -; V gene: TRBV15; CDR3 protein: CATSRGEDTPQHF; CDR3 DNA: TGTGCCACCAGCAGAGGCGAGGACACGCCCCAGCATTTT
J gene: TRBJ2-1; D gene: TRBD2; clone size: -; V gene: TRBV30; CDR3 protein: CAGTEGTTNKQFF; CDR3 DNA: TGTGCCGGGACGGAGGGGACTACAAATAAGCAGTTCTTC
J gene: TRBJ2-2; D gene: -; clone size: -; V gene: TRBV5-5; CDR3 protein: CASRDSFRELFF; CDR3 DNA: TGTGCCAGCCGAGACAGTTTTAGGGAGCTGTTTTTT
J gene: TRBJ1-5; D gene: -; clone size: -; V gene: TRBV21-1; CDR3 protein: CASSKAPNPDRVHQPQHF; CDR3 DNA: TGTGCCAGCAGCAAAGCGCCCAACCCGGACAGGGTTCATCAGCCCCAGCATTTT
J gene: TRBJ2-3; D gene: TRBD1; clone size: -; V gene: TRBV7-2; CDR3 protein: CASTGTETSRDTQYF; CDR3 DNA: TGTGCCAGCACCGGGACAGAAACCTCCCGAGATACGCAGTATTTT
J gene: TRBJ1-2; D gene: TRBD1; clone size: -; V gene: TRBV4-2; CDR3 protein: CASSQTRTGYGYTF; CDR3 DNA: TGTGCCAGCAGCCAAACTCGGACAGGCTATGGCTACACCTTC
J gene: TRBJ1-5; D gene: -; clone size: -; V gene: TRBV19; CDR3 protein: CASSIVRTALSNQPQHF; CDR3 DNA: TGTGCCAGTAGTATAGTTCGGACAGCTCTGAGCAATCAGCCCCAGCATTTT
J gene: TRBJ2-7; D gene: -; clone size: -; V gene: TRBV21-1; CDR3 protein: CASSKVFFEGVTYEQYF; CDR3 DNA: TGTGCCAGCAGCAAAGTCTTCTTTGAGGGAGTTACCTACGAGCAGTACTTC
J gene: TRBJ1-2; D gene: -; clone size: -; V gene: TRBV10-3; CDR3 protein: CAISSRANYGYTF; CDR3 DNA: TGTGCCATCAGTTCGAGAGCTAACTATGGCTACACCTTC
J gene: TRBJ1-2; D gene: -; clone size: -; V gene: TRBV1; CDR3 protein: CTSSQSRAVAYGYTF; CDR3 DNA: TGCACCAGCAGCCAATCCAGGGCAGTCGCCTATGGCTACACCTTC
J gene: TRBJ1-1; D gene: -; clone size: -; V gene: TRBV25-1; CDR3 protein: CASSDRLPRGRGEAFF; CDR3 DNA: TGTGCCAGCAGTGACCGCCTCCCTCGGGGGAGGGGTGAAGCTTTCTTT
J gene: TRBJ1-2; D gene: -; clone size: -; V gene: TRBV5-1; CDR3 protein: CASSQTQQGFSGYTF; CDR3 DNA: TGCGCCAGCAGCCAAACCCAACAGGGCTTTAGTGGCTACACCTTC
J gene: TRBJ1-6; D gene: -; clone size: -; V gene: TRBV7-6; CDR3 protein: CASSSNNAVSPLHF; CDR3 DNA: TGTGCCAGCAGCTCGAATAATGCAGTGTCACCCCTCCACTTT
J gene: TRBJ1-1; D gene: -; clone size: few; V gene: TRBV7-5; CDR3 protein: CARITRETGAKNTEAFF; CDR3 DNA: TGTGCCAGAATCACCAGGGAAACAGGGGCCAAGAACACTGAAGCTTTCTTT
J gene: TRBJ2-7; D gene: TRBD2; clone size: -; V gene: TRBV29-1; CDR3 protein: CSVSRLAGGSYEQYF; CDR3 DNA: TGCAGCGTTTCCCGACTGGCGGGAGGGTCGTACGAGCAGTACTTC
J gene: TRBJ2-2; D gene: -; clone size: -; V gene: TRBV7-9; CDR3 protein: CASTAPLGGQNTGELFF; CDR3 DNA: TGTGCCAGCACCGCCCCTCTGGGGGGGCAAAACACCGGGGAGCTGTTTTTT
J gene: TRBJ1-2; D gene: -; clone size: few; V gene: TRBV28; CDR3 protein: CASTPAAGETYGYTF; CDR3 DNA: TGTGCCAGCACTCCGGCCGCGGGGGAGACCTATGGCTACACCTTC
J gene: TRBJ1-2; D gene: -; clone size: few; V gene: TRBV6-5; CDR3 protein: CASSYLQGYGYTF; CDR3 DNA: TGTGCCAGCAGTTACTTACAGGGCTATGGCTACACCTTC
J gene: TRBJ1-2; D gene: -; clone size: once; V gene: TRBV7-9; CDR3 protein: CASSLGGESYGYTF; CDR3 DNA: TGTGCCAGCAGCTTAGGGGGAGAGAGCTATGGCTACACCTTC
J gene: TRBJ1-5; D gene: -; clone size: -; V gene: TRBV25-1; CDR3 protein: CASSANRPTVSNQPQHF; CDR3 DNA: TGTGCCAGCAGCGCGAACCGTCCGACAGTTAGCAATCAGCCCCAGCATTTT
J gene: TRBJ1-5; D gene: TRBD1; clone size: -; V gene: TRBV9; CDR3 protein: CASSVARPRDRGINNQPQHF; CDR3 DNA: TGTGCCAGCAGCGTAGCTCGCCCCCGGGACAGGGGGATTAACAATCAGCCCCAGCATTTT
J gene: TRBJ2-5; D gene: TRBD2; clone size: -; V gene: TRBV9; CDR3 protein: CASSGGLGAEETQYF; CDR3 DNA: TGTGCCAGCAGCGGAGGACTAGGAGCAGAAGAGACCCAGTACTTC
J gene: TRBJ1-2; D gene: -; clone size: -; V gene: TRBV12-3/TRBV12-4; CDR3 protein: CASSQVPYGYTF; CDR3 DNA: TGTGCCAGCAGTCAGGTTCCGTATGGCTACACCTTC
J gene: TRBJ2-7; D gene: -; clone size: once; V gene: TRBV2; CDR3 protein: CASRNEGVEQYF; CDR3 DNA: TGTGCCAGCAGGAACGAAGGGGTCGAGCAGTACTTC
J gene: TRBJ1-2; D gene: -; clone size: -; V gene: TRBV23-1; CDR3 protein: CARVSVNYGYTF; CDR3 DNA: TGCGCCAGAGTCAGTGTAAACTATGGCTACACCTTC
J gene: TRBJ2-7; D gene: -; clone size: -; V gene: TRBV18; CDR3 protein: CASSPTVDYEQYF; CDR3 DNA: TGTGCCAGCTCACCAACAGTCGACTACGAGCAGTACTTC
J gene: TRBJ2-3; D gene: TRBD2; clone size: -; V gene: TRBV10-3; CDR3 protein: CAISWTSGGASTDTQYF; CDR3 DNA: TGTGCCATCAGTTGGACTAGCGGGGGGGCTAGCACAGATACGCAGTATTTT
J gene: TRBJ1-6; D gene: -; clone size: -; V gene: TRBV7-9; CDR3 protein: CASSLGQVNSPLHF; CDR3 DNA: TGTGCCAGCAGCTTAGGGCAGGTTAATTCACCCCTCCACTTT
J gene: TRBJ1-5; D gene: -; clone size: -; V gene: TRBV6-6; CDR3 protein: CASSPLSGISNQPQHF; CDR3 DNA: TGTGCCAGCAGTCCCCTCTCTGGCATCAGCAATCAGCCCCAGCATTTT
J gene: TRBJ1-2; D gene: -; clone size: -; V gene: TRBV7-9; CDR3 protein: CATYTASNYGYTF; CDR3 DNA: TGTGCCACGTACACCGCATCTAACTATGGCTACACCTTC
J gene: TRBJ2-1; D gene: -; clone size: -; V gene: TRBV29-1; CDR3 protein: CSVARAEWDEQFF; CDR3 DNA: TGCAGCGTTGCCAGGGCCGAATGGGATGAGCAGTTCTTC
J gene: TRBJ1-5; D gene: -; clone size: -; V gene: TRBV15; CDR3 protein: CATSRDGGNNQPQHF; CDR3 DNA: TGTGCCACCAGCAGAGATGGAGGGAACAATCAGCCCCAGCATTTT
J gene: TRBJ2-3; D gene: TRBD1; clone size: few; V gene: TRBV9; CDR3 protein: CASSSWTGDTDTQYF; CDR3 DNA: TGTGCCAGCAGCTCTTGGACAGGAGACACAGATACGCAGTATTTT
J gene: TRBJ1-2; D gene: TRBD1; clone size: -; V gene: TRBV18; CDR3 protein: CASSPQQGWDYGYTF; CDR3 DNA: TGTGCCAGCTCACCACAACAGGGGTGGGACTATGGCTACACCTTC
J gene: TRBJ2-5; D gene: -; clone size: -; V gene: TRBV5-1; CDR3 protein: CASSLTADQETQYF; CDR3 DNA: TGCGCCAGCAGCTTGACGGCGGACCAAGAGACCCAGTACTTC
J gene: TRBJ1-4; D gene: TRBD1; clone size: -; V gene: TRBV25-1; CDR3 protein: CASSDPGTGIEKLFF; CDR3 DNA: TGTGCCAGCAGTGATCCCGGGACAGGGATCGAAAAACTGTTTTTT
J gene: TRBJ2-5; D gene: -; clone size: -; V gene: TRBV5-1; CDR3 protein: CASSLGSGDQETQYF; CDR3 DNA: TGCGCCAGCAGCTTGGGGTCAGGGGACCAAGAGACCCAGTACTTC
J gene: TRBJ1-4; D gene: -; clone size: once; V gene: TRBV6-5; CDR3 protein: CASSLEGATNEKLFF; CDR3 DNA: TGTGCCAGCAGTTTGGAAGGGGCAACTAATGAAAAACTGTTTTTT
J gene: TRBJ2-7; D gene: TRBD1; clone size: -; V gene: TRBV24-1; CDR3 protein: CATSDTRGTSYEQYF; CDR3 DNA: TGTGCCACCAGTGACACCAGGGGGACGTCCTACGAGCAGTACTTC
J gene: TRBJ2-2; D gene: -; clone size: -; V gene: TRBV9; CDR3 protein: CASSVVMNTGELFF; CDR3 DNA: TGTGCCAGCAGCGTAGTTATGAACACCGGGGAGCTGTTTTTT
J gene: TRBJ1-1; D gene: TRBD1; clone size: -; V gene: TRBV12-3/TRBV12-4; CDR3 protein: CASGQTNTEAFF; CDR3 DNA: TGTGCCTCGGGACAGACGAACACTGAAGCTTTCTTT
J gene: TRBJ2-6; D gene: TRBD1; clone size: -; V gene: TRBV7-6; CDR3 protein: CASSPSGQGSGANVLTF; CDR3 DNA: TGTGCCAGCAGCCCGAGTGGACAGGGGTCTGGGGCCAACGTCCTGACTTTC
J gene: TRBJ2-1; D gene: -; clone size: -; V gene: TRBV7-3; CDR3 protein: CASSSPGGPRNEQFF; CDR3 DNA: TGTGCCAGCAGCTCTCCCGGGGGGCCCCGGAATGAGCAGTTCTTC